This T cell receptor (beta chain) came from a study of blood T cells in healthy people across ages (dated by TCRdb to about 2015). About the full investigation: In model experiments, template switching captured roughly one uniquely barcoded TCR beta cDNA molecule for every two T cells. Age-related changes in TCR beta repertoire diversity were measured in the study by deep sequencing normalized with unique cDNA molecular identifiers. Four age groups were formed from the donors: young (average about 15 years), middle-aged (just under 40), aged (about 62) and long-lived (82). To avoid experimental bias, donors of different ages were spread randomly across the sequencing lanes. The study analyzed two additional independent replicas of 1 million unique cDNA reads from the same blood draw for two donors, one aged 18 to 30 and one aged 80 or older. What the work shows at the level of the full study, not this receptor alone: Conclusive comparison of naive and antigen-experienced compartments was prevented by the profiling of bulk unsorted PBMCs. The long-lived group showed more naive CD4+ T cells, fewer expanded clones and increased TCR diversity than the aged group, suggesting age selection. Because the CMV infection status of the donors was unknown, age-related changes in expanded clonotypes may potentially have been confounded. Estimates of total diversity based on one million sequenced T cells were considered lower bounds and underestimates. Observed TCR beta diversity correlated strongly with the percentage of naive T cells measured by flow cytometry. As age increased, observed TCR beta diversity per million T cells dropped in a roughly linear way, and a significant reduction was already evident by age 40.

A note on this clonotype: Its antigen is currently not known. Per-base quality was not reported, and no clone a single base away is much larger than it.

Library creation used 5' RACE. Instrument on record: Illumina HiSeq 2500. A second PCR of about 6 to 11 cycles was performed with a sample-barcoded 5' primer and a J-beta primer mix. A template-switch 5' adaptor carrying 12 random nucleotides introduced a unique molecular identifier onto each TCR beta cDNA molecule. At least 2.5 million CDR3-containing paired-end reads were obtained from each sample. First-strand cDNA was synthesized from all RNA with the Mint cDNA synthesis kit, primed by a TRBC-specific oligonucleotide. Following uracil-DNA glycosylase treatment, all cDNA underwent a first 18-cycle PCR with the universal primers M1SS and BC2_uni_R. Under the source paper's analysis protocol: For normalization, 1 million high-quality reads were randomly selected from each sample, with every read carrying a distinct molecular identifier. Instead of being binned into consensus sequences, reads with shared molecular identifiers were discarded. MiTCR, set to a Q25 quality threshold and the strictest error-elimination algorithm, was used for CDR3 identification, clonotype clustering and error correction. Lower-bound total TCR beta diversity was estimated with a nonparametric unseen species model using Euler transformation. TCRdb trimmed public reads at Q25 via fastp, called clones via MiXCR and kept in-frame beta chains. One record per CDR3 amino acid sequence lists the most common genes and DNA. These V and J calls derive from TCRdb rather than the authors' analysis. The sample yields 1.5 million to 2 million distinct CDR3 sequences; around half were counted once. The top ten hold roughly 2% of the sample.

The roughly 39 donors, aged about 6 to 95 years, were systemically healthy Caucasian individuals from Russia. Each donor gave around 9.9 milliliters of peripheral blood, collected into EDTA-treated Vacutainer tubes. Ficoll-Paque density-gradient centrifugation was used to isolate PBMCs, with at least 6 million per sample. Trizol reagent was used to extract total RNA from the PBMCs, yielding at least 5 micrograms per sample. For every donor, flow cytometry on a PBMC aliquot measured the percentage of naive CD45RAhigh/CD27high T cells. The sample was blood. This sequence was found in a woman in her 40s in good health.

The CDR3 loop reads CSARYPSGDTQYF. The DNA reads as follows: TGCAGTGCTAGATACCCCTCTGGGGATACGCAGTATTTT. The rearranged segments are TRBV20-1 and TRBJ2-3, with no confident D gene call. The CDR3 runs 13 residues from the cysteine to the phenylalanine. The kept DNA is CDR3 alone, 39 bases in frame from the first base. Relative to germline, V is 2 bases shorter and J is 6 bases shorter, with 12 bases between their ends. Taken from the germline V gene (reference sequence), the CDR1 and CDR2 loops are DFQATT and SNEGSKA.